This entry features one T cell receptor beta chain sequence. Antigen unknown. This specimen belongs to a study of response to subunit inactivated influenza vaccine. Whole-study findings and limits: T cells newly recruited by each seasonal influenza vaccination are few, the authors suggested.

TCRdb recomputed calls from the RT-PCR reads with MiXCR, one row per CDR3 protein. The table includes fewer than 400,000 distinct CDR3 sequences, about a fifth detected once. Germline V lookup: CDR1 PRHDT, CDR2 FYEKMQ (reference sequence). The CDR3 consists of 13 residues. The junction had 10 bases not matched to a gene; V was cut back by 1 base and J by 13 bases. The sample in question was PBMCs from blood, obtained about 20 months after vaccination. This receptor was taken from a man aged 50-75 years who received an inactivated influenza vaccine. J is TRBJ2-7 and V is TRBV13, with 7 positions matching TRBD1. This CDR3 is CASSLEIGGSVYF. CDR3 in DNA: TGTGCCAGCAGCTTAGAAATAGGGGGCTCAGTTTACTTC. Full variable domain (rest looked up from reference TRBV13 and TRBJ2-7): AAGVIQSPRHLIKEKRETATLKCYPIPRHDTVYWYQQGPGQDPQFLISFYEKMQSDKGSIPDRFSAQQFSDYHSELNMSSLELGDSALYFCASSLEIGGSVYFGPGTRLTVT.